Below, 11 T cell receptor beta chains from the same sample are listed, as sequenced in a study of chemoradiotherapy in HPV16-positive cancers. Assay used: immunoSEQ multiplex PCR; TCRdb lists only in-frame clones, some missing. Here the sample spans under 50,000 clones, around 76% being singletons. The sample here was blood, taken from a patient who underwent chemoradiotherapy. These receptors all stem from a human donor with HPV-associated anogenital cancer.

In DNA, the CDR3 is TGTGCCTGGAGTGTACAGGCCTACGAGCAGTACTTC. It translates to CAWSVQAYEQYF. The rearrangement links TRBV30 to TRBJ2-7, with D perhaps TRBD1 (5 bases). This CDR3 comprises 12 residues. CDR1 GTSNPN and CDR2 SVGIG come from the germline V gene (reference sequence). Between the trimmed V and J ends, which lost 0 bases and 2 bases, there was a span of 5 bases.

This rearrangement joins TRBV13 to TRBJ1-5; TRBD1 might be the D (5 bases). CDR1 and CDR2 (germline): PRHDT, FYEKMQ (reference sequence). Deletions cut 0 bases from V and 2 bases from J, with 8 bases between. This CDR3 has 15 residues. Written as DNA, the CDR3 is TGTGCCAGCAGCTTAGGGGGACTGGGCAATCAGCCCCAGCATTTT. This codes for CASSLGGLGNQPQHF.

This clone was found once. The genes are TRBV29-1 and TRBJ2-7; TRBD1 agrees at 7 bases. The CDR3 runs to 15 residues. V gave up 4 bases and J gave up 4 bases; unmatched junction bases: 13. Germline values: CDR1 SQVTM, CDR2 ANQGSEA. CDR3 nucleotide sequence: TGCAGCGTTGGGGACAGTCGAGGCTCTGGGTACGAGCAGTACTTC. This gives the protein CSVGDSRGSGYEQYF.

This chain joins TRBV5-1 and TRBJ2-3; 11 bases agree with TRBD2. The germline CDR1 and CDR2 sequences are SGHRS and YFSETQ. V was pared by 7 bases and J by 6 bases, with 7 bases of the junction left unmatched. This CDR3 is built from 14 residues. The CDR3 DNA reads TGCGCCAGCTGTCTAGCGGGGGGCGTTGATACGCAGTATTTT. This sequence encodes CASCLAGGVDTQYF.

V usage is TRBV19 and J usage is TRBJ2-2; D gene uncertain. Trimming pared 3 bases from V and 6 bases from J, leaving 8 bases between. The CDR3 is 13 residues long. Germline values: CDR1 LNHDA, CDR2 SQIVND (reference sequence). The CDR3 sequence: CASSILFSGELFF. CDR3 DNA sequence: TGTGCCAGTAGTATCCTTTTCTCCGGGGAGCTGTTTTTT. Based on the CDR3 plus reference TRBV19 and TRBJ2-2, the full variable domain is DGGITQSPKYLFRKEGQNVTLSCEQNLNHDAMYWYRQDPGQGLRLIYYSQIVNDFQKGDIAEGYSVSREKKESFPLTVTSAQKNPTAFYLCASSILFSGELFFGEGSRLTVL.

The V and J genes are TRBV11-2 and TRBJ1-2; no definite D call. There are 13 residues in the CDR3. The ends were cut back, 8 bases at V and 4 bases at J, with 14 bases in the middle. Germline CDR1 is SGHAT and CDR2 is FQNNGV. For the CDR3, the DNA is TGTGCCAGCGCGGGCTACCAATTCTATGGCTACACCTTC. Translation: CASAGYQFYGYTF.

V gene TRBV6-1 combines with J gene TRBJ1-3, with TRBD1 as a possible D gene (6 bases). Germline V gene data show CDR1 as MNHNS and CDR2 as SASEGT. Trimming removed 1 base from V and 0 bases from J, with 13 bases in between. CDR3 length: 17 amino acids. This chain's CDR3 is CASSEEGGGSSGNTIYF. CDR3 DNA: TGTGCCAGCAGTGAAGAAGGGGGGGGAAGCTCTGGAAACACCATATATTTT.

This chain uses TRBV18 with TRBJ1-1, with no clear D. CDR1 and CDR2 from the germline V gene are KGHSH and LQKENI. The CDR3 loop spans 13 amino acids. V was clipped by 0 bases and J by 1 base, with 3 bases between them. CDR3 in DNA: TGTGCCAGCTCACCACCGGCGAACACTGAAGCTTTCTTT. Amino acids: CASSPPANTEAFF.

This clone came up once. The chain links TRBV7-9 to TRBJ1-2; no definite D call. V dropped 2 bases and J dropped 5 bases, with 9 bases sitting between them. The CDR3 consists of 13 residues. Germline CDR1 is SEHNR and CDR2 is FQNEAQ (reference sequence). CDR3 protein: CASSLLAEYGYTF. The DNA of the CDR3 is TGTGCCAGCAGCTTATTGGCGGAATATGGCTACACCTTC.

This clone was found a few times. V and J are TRBV27 and TRBJ2-7; 11 nucleotides line up with TRBD2. V lost 7 bases to trimming and J lost 5 bases; unmatched junction nucleotides: 13. CDR3 length equals 16 residues. Germline V gene sequence: CDR1 MNHEY, CDR2 SMNVEV (reference sequence). In DNA form, the CDR3 reads TGTGCCAGCAAAAGGGGTAGCGGGGGGGCAGAACACGAGCAGTACTTC. Translating it yields CASKRGSGGAEHEQYF.

V and J are TRBV7-9 and TRBJ1-1; D unresolved. The CDR3 totals 17 residues. Trimming cost V 7 bases and J 4 bases, with 25 bases left between them. The germline CDR1 and CDR2 sequences are SEHNR and FQNEAQ (reference sequence). The CDR3 DNA reads TGTGCCAGCAAGACCGCCGGGCCCACCGCCGAAGGCACTGAAGCTTTCTTT. Its translation is CASKTAGPTAEGTEAFF.